The rows below give T cell receptor beta chains drawn from one sample of a study of blood T cell repertoires in COVID-19. Repertoires were generated with immunoSEQ multiplex PCR, while TCRdb's copy carries only in-frame clones and drops some. The table includes roughly 200,000 clones, roughly 80% detected once. Sequencing used peripheral blood. Receptors were obtained from a man aged 45-60 years who had recovered from COVID-19. CDR3s leave out the opening cysteine and the closing phenylalanine or tryptophan.

>TRBV7-6|TRBJ2-7
ASSWDRGDEQY
>TRBV19|TRBJ1-5
ASSMLENNQPQH
>TRBV27|TRBJ1-6
ASSLFQGANSPLH
>TRBV18|TRBJ1-2
ASSPWGQGNGYT
>TRBV9|TRBJ2-1
ASSGPWTSGYNEQF
>TRBV27|TRBJ1-6
ASSLSIGVAYNSPLH
>TRBV9|TRBJ2-1
ASSVVGLAGSEQF
>TRBV28|TRBJ2-5
ASNSGTGGVETQY
>TRBV6-5|TRBJ1-1
ASIAGGAANTEAF
>TRBV15|TRBJ2-3
ATSSHGTSGTDTQY
>TRBV27|TRBJ1-2
ASSFSPRNYGYT
>TRBV19|TRBJ1-6
ASSIRTINSPLH
>TRBV6-5|TRBJ2-2
ASREQGYTGELF
>TRBV28|TRBJ1-1
ASRTTSVNTEAF
>TRBV5-5|TRBJ1-1
ASSLFSAGTEAF
>TRBV28|TRBJ1-5
ASSPTLGSQPQH
>TRBV5-1|TRBJ2-7
ASSLGDTGGLDYEQY
>TRBV2|TRBJ2-3
ASSQAKDRVEY
>TRBV5-1|TRBJ1-4
ASRVNTGKEKLF
>TRBV7-3|TRBJ2-3
ASSTKTSGSFGDTQY
>TRBV19|TRBJ1-2
AARRQDYGYT
>TRBV18|TRBJ2-7
ASSPPSPSYEQY
>TRBV3-1/TRBV3-2|TRBJ2-3
ASSPTRLDTQY
>TRBV6-4|TRBJ2-3
ASSFSGEDTQY
>TRBV3-1/TRBV3-2|TRBJ1-2
ASSQDLAAGVYHGYT
>TRBV10-3|TRBJ2-3
AISGTLAGEVDTQY
>TRBV9|TRBJ2-3
ASRDTITDTQY
>TRBV10-2|TRBJ1-2
ASTTGEAYGYT
>TRBV19|TRBJ2-2
ASRRAGGPGAGELF
>TRBV6-5|TRBJ2-2
ASSTGTGGSGELF
>TRBV7-3|TRBJ2-1
ASSLGGDSSYNEQF
>TRBV11-2|TRBJ2-1
ASSTPLLAGGGSYNEQF
>TRBV7-9|TRBJ2-1
ASSPDFRTSGYNEQF
>TRBV18|TRBJ1-5
ASSFQNQPQH
>TRBV21-1|TRBJ2-7
ASSKVRDSTYEQY
>TRBV27|TRBJ2-1
ASSFRAGGYNEQF
>TRBV19|TRBJ2-7
ASRDGSGTSYEQY
>TRBV21-1|TRBJ2-1
ASSSFLTGDREQF
>TRBV27|TRBJ2-7
ASSFRQGDYEQY
>TRBV5-8|TRBJ2-2
ASSFSVGGTGNTGELF
>TRBV6-6|TRBJ2-1
ASSNGLAGGSEQF
>TRBV4-1|TRBJ2-7
ASSSGEGSYEQY
>TRBV20-1|TRBJ2-7
SASNLAGTYEQY
>TRBV27|TRBJ1-1
ASSLNQQSMNTEAF
>TRBV9|TRBJ2-1
ASSVGLVDEQF
>TRBV10-3|TRBJ2-2
AISDSWGVRELF
>TRBV28|TRBJ2-1
ASSPGAGGFYNEQF
>TRBV7-8|TRBJ2-2
ASSTSDRGSGELF